A single sample gave rise to the 23 T cell receptor beta chains below, sequenced in a study of T cells in Graves' hyperthyroidism and ophthalmopathy (dated by TCRdb to about 2019). The library was obtained by multiplex PCR. TCRdb lists the instrument as Illumina HiSeq 2000. The TCR beta CDR3 regions were amplified from the RNA transcripts. The first round of RT-PCR for the TCR CDR3 was performed with the HTBI primer set and the Qiagen OneStep RT-PCR kit. TCRdb reworked the public reads: Q25 trimming with fastp, MiXCR clone assembly, productive beta chains retained. Each CDR3 protein appears once, grouped with its most common genes and DNA. The sample has 300,000 to 450,000 distinct CDR3 sequences on record, approximately 18% of them singletons. The biggest ten clones account for 34% of the sample. Sequencing was done on a sample of blood. These receptor sequences come from a woman aged 25 to 39 with Graves' hyperthyroidism that later progressed to Graves' ophthalmopathy.

This clonotype was counted many times. J is TRBJ2-3 and V is TRBV6-1; a weak D match, TRBD1 (5 bases). CDR1 is MNHNS and CDR2 is SASEGT in the germline V gene. The CDR3 runs 16 residues. Trimming left V 5 bases short and J 0 bases short, with 15 bases between. CDR3 sequence: CASSYSSGLSTDTQYF. The CDR3 nucleotides read TGTGCCAGCAGTTATAGCTCAGGGCTTAGCACAGATACGCAGTATTTT.

Comment on this clonotype: This sequence may be a read error, since a much larger clone differs from it by one base. Here the CDR3 DNA reads TGTGCCAGCAGCTTAGAGGGAGAGGGGACCTGGGCCAAAAACATTCAGTACTTC. As protein: CASSLEGEGTWAKNIQYF. The rearrangement uses TRBV11-2 and TRBJ2-4; D tentatively fits TRBD1 or TRBD2 (5 bases each). The V gene's germline CDR1 is SGHAT and CDR2 FQNNGV. Trimming left V 0 bases short and J 1 base short, with 16 bases between. CDR3 length equals 18 residues. Variable domain in full (rest from reference TRBV11-2 and TRBJ2-4): EAGVAQSPRYKIIEKRQSVAFWCNPISGHATLYWYQQILGQGPKLLIQFQNNGVVDDSQLPKDRFSAERLKGVDSTLKIQPAKLEDSAVYLCASSLEGEGTWAKNIQYFGAGTRLSVL.

Only a few counts were recorded for this clonotype. The chain employs TRBV7-2 and TRBJ2-3; tentatively, D is TRBD1 (5 bases). Between the trimmed V and J ends, which lost 1 base and 0 bases, there was a span of 11 bases. The germline V gene has CDR1 SGHTA and CDR2 FQGNSA. This CDR3 comprises 16 residues. CDR3 nucleotides: TGTGCCAGCAGCTTAGAAGGGGTTACTAGCACAGATACGCAGTATTTT. It yields the protein CASSLEGVTSTDTQYF.

This clonotype was seen at least ten times. The chain combines TRBV25-1 with TRBJ2-3, with D unresolved. In germline, CDR1 is MGHDK, CDR2 SYGVNS. Trimming took off 1 base at V and 3 bases at J, with 23 bases between the two ends. The CDR3 extends over 19 amino acids. CDR3 in DNA: TGTGCCAGCAGTGAATGGTCTGGCAGGCAAAGGACGAGGACAGATACGCAGTATTTT. It translates to CASSEWSGRQRTRTDTQYF.

The genes are TRBV29-1 and TRBJ1-1, with no clear D. Per the germline V gene, CDR1 is SQVTM and CDR2 is ANQGSEA. V was shortened by 6 bases and J by 7 bases, with 12 bases between the two germline ends. The CDR3 has 11 residues. CDR3 amino acids: CSVIQTSEAFF. The DNA for the CDR3 is TGCAGCGTGATCCAAACAAGTGAAGCTTTCTTT.

This chain joins TRBV2 and TRBJ2-6, with D perhaps matching TRBD1 (6 bases). The V end was cut by 6 bases, the J end by 0 bases, with 9 bases between. The CDR3 loop spans 15 amino acids. Germline V gene sequence: CDR1 SNHLY, CDR2 FYNNEI. CDR3 in DNA: TGTGCCAGCAGCGGACAGTCCTCTGGGGCCAACGTCCTGACTTTC. As protein: CASSGQSSGANVLTF.

At least ten counts were recorded for this clonotype. The V and J genes are TRBV12-3 or TRBV12-4 and TRBJ2-1; 10 bases line up with TRBD2. Trimming cost V 11 bases and J 8 bases; bases outside gene matches: 15. The CDR3 totals 15 residues. CDR3 loop: CADSKGAGGLDEQFF. DNA for the CDR3: TGTGCCGATTCCAAAGGAGCGGGGGGGCTTGATGAGCAGTTCTTC.

This clonotype was observed at least ten times. The chain is built from TRBV5-6 and TRBJ2-6, with 7 nucleotides matching TRBD1. With 4 bases clipped from V and 3 bases from J, the junction kept 13 bases outside the gene matches. Per germline, CDR1 SGHDT and CDR2 YYEEEE. This CDR3 is built from 18 residues. CDR3 residues: CASSQAGTEPVGANVLTF. CDR3 bases: TGTGCCAGCAGCCAAGCCGGGACAGAGCCTGTTGGGGCCAACGTCCTGACTTTC.

This clonotype has a count of ten or more. V usage is TRBV12-3 or TRBV12-4 and J usage is TRBJ2-5, with D possibly matching TRBD1 (6 bases). The CDR3 runs 14 residues. The germline V and J ends were trimmed by 6 bases and 2 bases, with 13 bases remaining between them. The CDR3 loop reads CASSRGPNQETQYF. The CDR3, as DNA: TGTGCCAGCAGCAGGGGCCCCAATCAAGAGACCCAGTACTTC.

With respect to this clonotype: A read error is possible here, since a much larger clone lies one base away. V is TRBV2 and J is TRBJ2-1; 7 bases align to TRBD1. This CDR3 spans 14 amino acids. Germline V gene data show CDR1 as SNHLY and CDR2 as FYNNEI. CDR3 in amino acids: CASSPGTDYNGQFF. CDR3 DNA: TGTGCCAGCAGCCCCGGGACAGACTACAATGGGCAGTTCTTC.

This clonotype was seen ten or more times. The genes are TRBV20-1 and TRBJ1-1, with a weak D call TRBD1 (5 bases). V was pared by 0 bases and J by 2 bases, with 10 bases between. This CDR3 spans 14 amino acids. The germline CDR1 and CDR2 sequences are DFQATT and SNEGSKA (reference sequence). In DNA form, the CDR3 reads TGCAGTGCTAGAGAGCCCAGGGAAAACACTGAAGCTTTCTTT. Residues: CSAREPRENTEAFF.

This clonotype came up a few times. V and J are TRBV20-1 and TRBJ2-7; D perhaps matches TRBD2 (6 bases). The length of the CDR3 is 15 residues. CDR1 is DFQATT, CDR2 SNEGSKA, per germline (reference sequence). The germline V and J ends were trimmed by 5 bases and 2 bases, with 19 bases remaining between them. This chain's CDR3 is CSAPGGGDQPYEQYF. The CDR3 region has the DNA TGCAGTGCTCCCGGTGGAGGGGATCAACCCTACGAGCAGTACTTC.

This clonotype was seen a few times. The V gene is TRBV19, the J gene TRBJ1-5; 8 positions agree with TRBD1. V lost 5 bases and J lost 6; bases outside the gene matches: 15. CDR1 and CDR2 (germline): LNHDA, SQIVND (reference sequence). The CDR3 consists of 17 residues. CDR3 region: CASSWGVSGGLGQPQHF. DNA of the CDR3: TGTGCCAGTAGTTGGGGGGTGTCAGGGGGCTTGGGTCAGCCCCAGCATTTT.

The sample holds many counts of this clonotype. This chain connects TRBV12-3 or TRBV12-4 to TRBJ2-1; TRBD2 aligns across 9 bases. The CDR3 loop spans 18 amino acids. V shed 2 bases and J 2 bases; nucleotides not matched to a gene: 10. The CDR3: CASSLTAGGLVPYNEQFF. The CDR3, as DNA: TGTGCCAGCAGTTTAACGGCGGGGGGGCTCGTCCCCTACAATGAGCAGTTCTTC.

The V gene is TRBV2, the J gene TRBJ1-2; 10 bases agree with TRBD1. V shed 5 bases, J shed 7 bases, and the junction held 10 bases outside the gene matches. The CDR3 is 15 residues long. The V gene's germline CDR1 is SNHLY and CDR2 FYNNEI. The CDR3: CASSQEGQGRGGYTF. CDR3 nucleotides: TGTGCCAGCAGTCAAGAGGGACAGGGGAGAGGTGGCTACACCTTC.

This clonotype was seen at least ten times. The rearrangement joins TRBV2 to TRBJ1-1; D is unresolved. Trimming removed 7 bases from V and 6 bases from J, with 15 bases in between. CDR3 length equals 13 residues. Germline V gene lookup returns CDR1 SNHLY and CDR2 FYNNEI. CDR3 sequence (DNA): TGTGCCAGCACTCCGAGCGGGGAGTCTGAAGCTTTCTTT. Its protein is CASTPSGESEAFF.

In this sample, this clonotype turned up a few times. The V and J genes are TRBV6-4 and TRBJ2-2, with D unclear. CDR1 is MRHNA and CDR2 is SNTAGT in the germline V gene. The CDR3 is 16 residues long. Trimming removed 3 bases from V and 0 bases from J, with 11 bases in between. The CDR3 nucleotides are TGTGCCAGCAGTGAAGTTTCTGTCACGAACACCGGGGAGCTGTTTTTT. Translating it yields CASSEVSVTNTGELFF.

This clonotype was counted many times. Here the CDR3 reads CASSLQGGGYGYTF. The DNA for the CDR3 is TGTGCCAGCAGTTTACAAGGGGGCGGCTATGGCTACACCTTC. The V call is TRBV12-3 or TRBV12-4, the J call TRBJ1-2, with 7 bases identical to TRBD1. Trimming cost V 2 bases and J 4 bases; bases outside gene matches: 4. This CDR3 contains 14 residues.

This clonotype was picked up a small number of times. CDR3 in DNA: TGTGCCACCAGCAGGGAACTAGCGGGAGCTTACGAGCAGTACTTC. This translates into CATSRELAGAYEQYF. V and J are TRBV15 and TRBJ2-7; the match to TRBD2 covers 11 bases. CDR3 length equals 15 residues. Germline CDR1 is LNHNV and CDR2 is YYDKDF (reference sequence). V shed 3 bases and J 4 bases; nucleotides not matched to a gene: 5.

The gene calls are TRBV14 and TRBJ1-6; TRBD1 matches 8 bases. V shed 5 bases and J 6 bases; nucleotides not matched to a gene: 9. Germline loops: CDR1 SGHDN, CDR2 FVKESK. CDR3 size: 16 residues. Written as DNA, the CDR3 is TGTGCCAGCAGCTTACGGACAGGGCGTAGTAATTCACCCCTCCACTTT. Translated, it gives CASSLRTGRSNSPLHF.

The rearrangement links TRBV7-2 to TRBJ1-2; D is possibly TRBD1 (6 bases). The V end lost 4 bases, the J end lost 4 bases, and 13 bases lay between the germline ends. The V gene's germline CDR1 is SGHTA and CDR2 FQGNSA. CDR3 length: 14 residues. In nucleotides, the CDR3 is TGTGCCAGCAGCTGGGGGGGCGCGAGCTATGGCTACACCTTC. Amino acid sequence: CASSWGGASYGYTF.

In its sample, this clonotype was seen many times. The genes are TRBV18 and TRBJ2-2; unclear D gene. Between the trimmed V and J ends, which lost 5 bases and 1 base, there was a span of 11 bases. CDR3 length: 15 residues. Germline V gene data show CDR1 as KGHSH and CDR2 as LQKENI. The CDR3 region is CASSSRVENTGELFF. CDR3 DNA: TGTGCCAGCTCATCAAGGGTTGAGAACACCGGGGAGCTGTTTTTT.

There are many counts of this clonotype. The gene calls are TRBV11-2 and TRBJ2-3, with D possibly matching TRBD1 (5 bases). CDR3 length: 17 amino acids. Deletions cut 1 base from V and 0 bases from J, with 14 bases between. The germline CDR1 and CDR2 sequences are SGHAT and FQNNGV. The CDR3 protein is CASSLVGSRQSTDTQYF. CDR3 DNA: TGTGCCAGCAGCTTAGTGGGATCGAGACAGAGCACAGATACGCAGTATTTT.